This T cell receptor beta chain is from a study of technical replicates of blood from a few donors. Using immunoSEQ multiplex PCR, the repertoire was profiled, and TCRdb retains in-frame clones only, with some absent. This table has around 80,000 clones, 75% to 90% appearing once. This clone is a singleton in its sample. Germline V CDR1 and CDR2: LGHNA, YNFKEQ. The germline V and J ends were trimmed by 8 bases and 9 bases, with 11 bases remaining between them. This CDR3 spans 11 amino acids. The sequenced sample was T cells isolated from PBMCs. The receptor comes from a human donor in good health. V usage is TRBV4-2 and J usage is TRBJ2-1, with a tentative D call TRBD2 (7 bases). The CDR3 DNA follows: TGTGCCAGCGGGGGGGGCGTTGAGCAGTTCTTC. It is translated as CASGGGVEQFF.